Here is one T cell receptor beta chain with its context. The antigen remains undetermined. V lost 0 bases, J lost 7 bases, and 10 bases lay in between. The germline CDR1 and CDR2 sequences are SGHNT and YENEEA. CDR3 length: 14 amino acids. Profiled with immunoSEQ multiplex PCR; TCRdb holds only in-frame clones, not every one. The sample lists 80,000 to 95,000 clones, over 80% occurring once. The data were obtained in a study of radiotherapy plus CTLA-4 blockade in lung cancer. Study-wide points: Following radiotherapy plus ipilimumab, tumor-derived TCR clones expanded in the blood.

This receptor was identified in a human donor with non-small cell lung cancer who had stable disease on radiotherapy plus ipilimumab. The source material was peripheral blood, sampled from a patient treated with radiotherapy plus ipilimumab. The chain combines TRBV11-3 with TRBJ2-1; D gene ambiguous. The CDR3 nucleotides read TGTGCCAGCAGCTTAGACCCCATGAGGAATGAGCAGTTCTTC. It specifies CASSLDPMRNEQFF.